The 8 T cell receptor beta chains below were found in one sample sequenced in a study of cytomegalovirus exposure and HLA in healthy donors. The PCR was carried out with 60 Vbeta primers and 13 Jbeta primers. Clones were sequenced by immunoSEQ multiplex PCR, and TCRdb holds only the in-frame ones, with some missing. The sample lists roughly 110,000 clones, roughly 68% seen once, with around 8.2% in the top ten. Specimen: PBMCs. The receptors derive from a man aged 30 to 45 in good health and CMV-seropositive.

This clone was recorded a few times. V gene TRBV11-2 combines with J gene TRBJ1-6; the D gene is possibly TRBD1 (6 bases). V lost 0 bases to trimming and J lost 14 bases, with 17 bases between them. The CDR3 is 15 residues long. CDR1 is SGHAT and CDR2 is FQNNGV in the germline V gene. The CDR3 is CASSLDGGLGVALHF. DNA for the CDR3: TGTGCCAGCAGCTTAGATGGGGGCCTCGGTGTTGCCCTCCACTTT.

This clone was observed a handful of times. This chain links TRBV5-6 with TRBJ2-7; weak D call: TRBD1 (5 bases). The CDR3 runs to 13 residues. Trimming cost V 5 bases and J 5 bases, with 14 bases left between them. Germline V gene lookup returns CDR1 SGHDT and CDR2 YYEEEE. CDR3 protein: CASSLQGRDEQYF. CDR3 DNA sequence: TGTGCCAGCAGTTTGCAGGGTAGGGACGAGCAGTACTTC.

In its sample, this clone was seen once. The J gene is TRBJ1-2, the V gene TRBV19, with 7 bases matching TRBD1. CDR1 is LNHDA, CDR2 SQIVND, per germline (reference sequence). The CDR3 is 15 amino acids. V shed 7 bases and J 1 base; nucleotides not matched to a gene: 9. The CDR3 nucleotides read TGTGCCAGTACGACAGGGAGGTACGATAACTATGGCTACACCTTC. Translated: CASTTGRYDNYGYTF.

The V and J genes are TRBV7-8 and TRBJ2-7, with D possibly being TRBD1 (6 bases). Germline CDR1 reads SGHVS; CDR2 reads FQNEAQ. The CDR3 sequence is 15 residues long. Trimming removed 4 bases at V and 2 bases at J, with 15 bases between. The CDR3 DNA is TGTGCCAGCAGCTCACCACCGACAGGCACCTACGAGCAGTACTTC. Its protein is CASSSPPTGTYEQYF.

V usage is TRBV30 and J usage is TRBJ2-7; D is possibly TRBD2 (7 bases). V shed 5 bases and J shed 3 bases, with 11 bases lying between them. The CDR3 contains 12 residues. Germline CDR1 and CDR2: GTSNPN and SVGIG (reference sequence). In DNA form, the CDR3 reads TGTGCCTGGGGGGGGGCTTACTACGAGCAGTACTTC. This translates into CAWGGAYYEQYF. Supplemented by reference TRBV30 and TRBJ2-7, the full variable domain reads SQTIHQWPATLVQPVGSPLSLECTVEGTSNPNLYWYRQAAGRGLQLLFYSVGIGQISSEVPQNLSASRPQDRQFILSSKKLLLSDSGFYLCAWGGAYYEQYFGPGTRLTVT.

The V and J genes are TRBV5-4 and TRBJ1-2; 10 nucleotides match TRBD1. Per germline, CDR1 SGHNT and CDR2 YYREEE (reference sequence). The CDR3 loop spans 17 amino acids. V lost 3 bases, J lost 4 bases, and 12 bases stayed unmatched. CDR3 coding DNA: TGTGCCAGCAGCTCCGCCGGGACAGGGGCTGGAGGCTATGGCTACACCTTC. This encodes CASSSAGTGAGGYGYTF.

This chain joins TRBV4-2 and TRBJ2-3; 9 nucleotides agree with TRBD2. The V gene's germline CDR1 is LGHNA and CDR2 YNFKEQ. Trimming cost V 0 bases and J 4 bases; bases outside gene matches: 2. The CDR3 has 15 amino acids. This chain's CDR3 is CASSQERGGPDTQYF. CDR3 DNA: TGTGCCAGCAGCCAAGAGCGGGGGGGCCCAGATACGCAGTATTTT.

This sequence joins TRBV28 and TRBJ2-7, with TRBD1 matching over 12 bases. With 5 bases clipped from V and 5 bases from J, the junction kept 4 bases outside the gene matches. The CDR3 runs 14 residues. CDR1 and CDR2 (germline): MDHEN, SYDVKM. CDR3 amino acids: CASSPGTGGHEQYV. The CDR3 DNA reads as TGTGCCAGCAGTCCGGGGACAGGGGGCCACGAGCAGTACGTC.